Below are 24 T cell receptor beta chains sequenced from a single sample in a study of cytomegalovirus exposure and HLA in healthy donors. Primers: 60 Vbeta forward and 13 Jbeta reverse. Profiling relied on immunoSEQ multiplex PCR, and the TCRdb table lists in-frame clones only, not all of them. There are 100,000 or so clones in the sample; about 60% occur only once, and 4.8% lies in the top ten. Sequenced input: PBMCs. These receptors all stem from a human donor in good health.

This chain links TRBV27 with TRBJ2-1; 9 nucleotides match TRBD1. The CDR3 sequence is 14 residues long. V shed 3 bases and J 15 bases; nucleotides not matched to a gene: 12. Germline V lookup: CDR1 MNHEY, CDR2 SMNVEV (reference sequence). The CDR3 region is CASSFRPLTGGLFF. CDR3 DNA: TGTGCCAGCAGTTTCCGACCGCTGACAGGGGGTCTGTTCTTC.

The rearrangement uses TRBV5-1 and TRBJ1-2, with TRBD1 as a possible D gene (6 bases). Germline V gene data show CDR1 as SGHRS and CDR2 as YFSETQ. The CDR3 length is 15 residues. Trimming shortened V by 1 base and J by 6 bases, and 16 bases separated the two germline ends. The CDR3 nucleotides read TGCGCCAGCAGCTTGTTAGGGGGTTTCGAAGATGGCTACACCTTC. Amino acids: CASSLLGGFEDGYTF. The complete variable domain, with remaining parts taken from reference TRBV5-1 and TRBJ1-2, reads KAGVTQTPRYLIKTRGQQVTLSCSPISGHRSVSWYQQTPGQGLQFLFEYFSETQRNKGNFPGRFSGRQFSNSRSEMNVSTLELGDSALYLCASSLLGGFEDGYTFGSGTRLTVV.

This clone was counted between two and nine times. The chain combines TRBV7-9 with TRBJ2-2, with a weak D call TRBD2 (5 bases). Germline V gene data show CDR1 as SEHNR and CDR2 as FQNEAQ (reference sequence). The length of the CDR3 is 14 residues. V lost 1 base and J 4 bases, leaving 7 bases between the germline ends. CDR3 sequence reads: CASSLGAGTGELFF. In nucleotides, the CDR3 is TGTGCCAGCAGCTTAGGGGCGGGCACCGGGGAGCTGTTTTTT.

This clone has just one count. The DNA of the CDR3 is TGTGCCATCAGTGAAGTCCTATCCTACGAGCAGTACTTC. Protein sequence: CAISEVLSYEQYF. V usage is TRBV10-3 and J usage is TRBJ2-7; D is undetermined. CDR1 and CDR2 (germline): ENHRY, SYGVKD. This CDR3 spans 13 amino acids. Trimming shortened V by 3 bases and J by 1 base, and 7 bases separated the two germline ends.

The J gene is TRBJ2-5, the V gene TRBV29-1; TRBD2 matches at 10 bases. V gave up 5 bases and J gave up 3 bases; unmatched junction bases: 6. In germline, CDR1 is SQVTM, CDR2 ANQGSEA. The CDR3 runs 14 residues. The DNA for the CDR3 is TGCAGCGTTACACCGAGCGGGAGGGAAGAGACCCAGTACTTC. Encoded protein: CSVTPSGREETQYF.

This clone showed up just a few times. The CDR3 here is CASSSGWNTEAFF. The CDR3 coding sequence is TGCGCCAGCAGCTCGGGGTGGAACACTGAAGCTTTCTTT. The chain joins TRBV5-1 to TRBJ1-1; no clear D gene. The germline V and J ends were trimmed by 3 bases and 1 base, with 7 bases remaining between them. CDR3 size: 13 residues. Germline CDR1 SGHRS, CDR2 YFSETQ.

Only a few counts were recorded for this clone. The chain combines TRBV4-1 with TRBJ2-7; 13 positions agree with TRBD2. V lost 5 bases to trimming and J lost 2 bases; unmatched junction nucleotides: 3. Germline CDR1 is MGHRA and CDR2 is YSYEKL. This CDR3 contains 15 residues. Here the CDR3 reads CASSAGTSGTYEQYF. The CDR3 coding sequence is TGCGCCAGCAGCGCCGGGACTAGCGGGACCTACGAGCAGTACTTC.

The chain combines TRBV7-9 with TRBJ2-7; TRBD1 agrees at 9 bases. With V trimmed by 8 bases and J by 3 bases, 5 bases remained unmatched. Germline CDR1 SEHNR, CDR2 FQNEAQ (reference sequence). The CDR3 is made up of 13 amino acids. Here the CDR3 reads CASEGQGNYEQYF. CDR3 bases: TGTGCCAGCGAGGGACAGGGAAACTACGAGCAGTACTTC.

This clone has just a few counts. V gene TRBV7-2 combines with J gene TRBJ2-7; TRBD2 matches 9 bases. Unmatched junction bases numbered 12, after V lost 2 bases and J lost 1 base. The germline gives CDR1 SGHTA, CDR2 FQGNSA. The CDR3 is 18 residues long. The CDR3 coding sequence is TGTGCCAGCAGCTTACCCCCCGGGCTAGCGGGACCATCCTACGAGCAGTACTTC. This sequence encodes CASSLPPGLAGPSYEQYF.

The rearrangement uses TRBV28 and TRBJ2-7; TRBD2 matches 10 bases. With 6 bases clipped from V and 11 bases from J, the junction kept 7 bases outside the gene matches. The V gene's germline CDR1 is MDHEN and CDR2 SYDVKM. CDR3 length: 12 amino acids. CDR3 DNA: TGTGCCAGCAGAGCGGGAGGGCCTAACGAGTACTTC. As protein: CASRAGGPNEYF.

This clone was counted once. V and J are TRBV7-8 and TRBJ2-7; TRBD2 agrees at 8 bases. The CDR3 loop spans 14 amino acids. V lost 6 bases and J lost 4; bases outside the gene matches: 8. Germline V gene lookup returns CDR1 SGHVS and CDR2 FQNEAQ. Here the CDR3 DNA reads TGTGCCAGCAGTCCGAGCGGGAGCTTATACGAGCAGTACTTC. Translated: CASSPSGSLYEQYF.

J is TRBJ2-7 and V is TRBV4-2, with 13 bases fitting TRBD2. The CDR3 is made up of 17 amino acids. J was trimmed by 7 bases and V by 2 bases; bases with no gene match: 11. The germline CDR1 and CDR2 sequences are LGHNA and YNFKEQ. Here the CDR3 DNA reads TGTGCCAGCAGCCAACCTGGGGGGACTAGCGGGACGAGGGAGCAGTACTTC. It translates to CASSQPGGTSGTREQYF.

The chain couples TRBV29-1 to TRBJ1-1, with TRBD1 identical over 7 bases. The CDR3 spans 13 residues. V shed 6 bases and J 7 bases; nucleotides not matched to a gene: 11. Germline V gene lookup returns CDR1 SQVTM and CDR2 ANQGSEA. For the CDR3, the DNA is TGCAGCGTGGACAGGCAAACCACAGGTGAAGCTTTCTTT. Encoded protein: CSVDRQTTGEAFF.

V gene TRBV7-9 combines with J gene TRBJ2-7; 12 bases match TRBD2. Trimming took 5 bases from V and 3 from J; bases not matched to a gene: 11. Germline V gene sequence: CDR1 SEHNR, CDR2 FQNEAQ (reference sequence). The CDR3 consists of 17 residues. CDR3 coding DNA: TGTGCCAGCAGCAGCTGGACTAGCGGGATGATTTTCTACGAGCAGTACTTC. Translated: CASSSWTSGMIFYEQYF.

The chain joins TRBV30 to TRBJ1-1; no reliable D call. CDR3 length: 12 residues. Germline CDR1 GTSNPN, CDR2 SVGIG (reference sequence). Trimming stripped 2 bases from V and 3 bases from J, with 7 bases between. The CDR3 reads CAWSPGYTEAFF. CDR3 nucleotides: TGTGCCTGGAGTCCAGGATACACTGAAGCTTTCTTT.

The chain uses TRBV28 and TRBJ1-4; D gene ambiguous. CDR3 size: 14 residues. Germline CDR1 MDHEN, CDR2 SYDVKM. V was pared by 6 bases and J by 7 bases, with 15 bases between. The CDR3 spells CASSSPSVAEKLFF. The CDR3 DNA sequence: TGTGCCAGCAGCTCGCCCTCAGTGGCTGAAAAACTGTTTTTT.

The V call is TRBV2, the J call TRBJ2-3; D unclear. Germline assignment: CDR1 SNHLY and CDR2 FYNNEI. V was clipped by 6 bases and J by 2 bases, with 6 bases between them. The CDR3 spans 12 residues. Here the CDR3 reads CASRAPTDTQYF. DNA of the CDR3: TGTGCCAGCAGGGCCCCCACAGATACGCAGTATTTT.

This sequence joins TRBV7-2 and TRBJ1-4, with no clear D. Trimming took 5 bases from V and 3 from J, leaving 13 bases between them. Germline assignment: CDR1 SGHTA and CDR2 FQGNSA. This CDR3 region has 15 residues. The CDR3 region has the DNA TGTGCCAGCAGCCTGAGGATGCTTGCTAATGAAAAACTGTTTTTT. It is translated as CASSLRMLANEKLFF.

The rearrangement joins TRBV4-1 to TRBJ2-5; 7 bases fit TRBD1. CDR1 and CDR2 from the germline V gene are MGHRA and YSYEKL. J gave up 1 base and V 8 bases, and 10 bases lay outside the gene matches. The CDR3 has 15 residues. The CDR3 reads CASSPGQKVQETQYF. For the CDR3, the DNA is TGCGCCAGCTCTCCGGGACAGAAGGTCCAAGAGACCCAGTACTTC.

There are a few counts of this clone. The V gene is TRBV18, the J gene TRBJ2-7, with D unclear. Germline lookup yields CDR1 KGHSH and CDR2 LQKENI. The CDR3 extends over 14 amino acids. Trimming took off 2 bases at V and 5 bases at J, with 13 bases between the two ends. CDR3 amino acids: CASSPAERVHEQYF. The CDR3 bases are TGTGCCAGCTCACCAGCGGAGCGCGTCCACGAGCAGTACTTC.

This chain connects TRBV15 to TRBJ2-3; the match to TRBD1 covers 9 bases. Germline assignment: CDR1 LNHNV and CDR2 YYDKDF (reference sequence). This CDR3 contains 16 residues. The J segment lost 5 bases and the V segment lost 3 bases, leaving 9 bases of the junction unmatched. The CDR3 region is CATSRGLQGAKDTQYF. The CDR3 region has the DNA TGTGCCACCAGCAGGGGACTACAGGGGGCAAAAGATACGCAGTATTTT. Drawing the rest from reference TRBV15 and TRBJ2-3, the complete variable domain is DAMVIQNPRYQVTQFGKPVTLSCSQTLNHNVMYWYQQKSSQAPKLLFHYYDKDFNNEADTPDNFQSRRPNTSFCFLDIRSPGLGDTAMYLCATSRGLQGAKDTQYFGPGTRLTVL.

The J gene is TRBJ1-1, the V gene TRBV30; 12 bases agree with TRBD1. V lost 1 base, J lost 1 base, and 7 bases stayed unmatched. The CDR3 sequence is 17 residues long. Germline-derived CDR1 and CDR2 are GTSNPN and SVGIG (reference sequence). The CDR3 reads CAWSESGQGARNTEAFF. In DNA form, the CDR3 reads TGTGCCTGGAGTGAGTCGGGACAGGGGGCGAGGAACACTGAAGCTTTCTTT. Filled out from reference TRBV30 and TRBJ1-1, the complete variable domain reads SQTIHQWPATLVQPVGSPLSLECTVEGTSNPNLYWYRQAAGRGLQLLFYSVGIGQISSEVPQNLSASRPQDRQFILSSKKLLLSDSGFYLCAWSESGQGARNTEAFFGQGTRLTVV.

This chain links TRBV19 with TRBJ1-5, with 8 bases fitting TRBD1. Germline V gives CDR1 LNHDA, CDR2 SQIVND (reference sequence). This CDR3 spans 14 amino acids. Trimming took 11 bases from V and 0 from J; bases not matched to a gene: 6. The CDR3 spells CASEDRASNQPQHF. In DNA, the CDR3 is TGTGCCTCCGAGGACAGGGCTAGCAATCAGCCCCAGCATTTT.

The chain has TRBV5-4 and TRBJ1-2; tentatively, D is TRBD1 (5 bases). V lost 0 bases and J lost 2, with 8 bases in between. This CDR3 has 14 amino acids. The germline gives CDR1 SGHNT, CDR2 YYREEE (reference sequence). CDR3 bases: TGTGCCAGCAGCTTGGAGCGGGGGAACTATGGCTACACCTTC. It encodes CASSLERGNYGYTF.